The sequence of this T cell receptor (beta chain) was determined in a study of blood T cell repertoires in COVID-19. Sequencing used immunoSEQ multiplex PCR; TCRdb keeps in-frame clones, though not all of them. The table shows around 220,000 clones, with around four fifths occurring only once. In its sample, this clone was seen a few times. The sequenced sample was peripheral blood. This sequence originates from a woman aged 80 or over with COVID-19, enrolled during active disease.

As DNA, the CDR3 is TGCGCCAGCAGTAGGACAGGGGGCAAGGACACTGAAGCTTTCTTT. This codes for CASSRTGGKDTEAFF. V and J are TRBV5-1 and TRBJ1-1; 11 nucleotides match TRBD1. The CDR3 extends over 15 amino acids. Germline V lookup: CDR1 SGHRS, CDR2 YFSETQ. J gave up 3 bases and V 5 bases, and 6 bases lay outside the gene matches.